This T cell receptor beta chain was found in a study of blood T cell repertoires in COVID-19. Across the whole study: PBMCs, B-cell-depleted T cells, or T cells provided the cDNA or gDNA that made up the material.

Germline CDR1 reads SQVTM; CDR2 reads ANQGSEA. After removal of 3 bases from V and 8 bases from J, the junction contained 4 bases not matched to a gene. The CDR3 has 12 amino acids. Authors' processing steps: Reference gene primer amplification in the assay estimated nucleated cell counts. The method was immunoSEQ multiplex PCR; TCRdb's version includes in-frame clones alone and lacks a portion of them. For V, J and clone size, that table is used; D and trimming come from the DNA. Here the sample spans a few hundred thousand clones, 85% being singletons. The sequencing sample was made of peripheral blood. The gene calls are TRBV29-1 and TRBJ2-1; 7 bases are a match to TRBD2. This clonotype was obtained from a human donor in a cohort sampled during active COVID-19. In DNA, the CDR3 is TGCAGCGTTGAGAGAGGGAGGGATGAGCAGTTCTTC. This translates into CSVERGRDEQFF.